This TCR beta chain is from a study of T cell clonotyping in hematopoietic cell transplantation. Trimming stripped 4 bases from V and 4 bases from J, with 7 bases between. Germline CDR1 is MNHNS and CDR2 is SASEGT. This CDR3 comprises 12 residues. Study observations and caveats: Few recipient clonotypes overlapped donors; over 95% were de novo at given depth. CD4 and CD8 repertoire contributions could not be separated without sorting. After transplant, recipient diversity fell while pathologically expanded clonotypes grew through day 180. Broader posttransplant TCR repertoire diversity was predicted by graft donor and pretransplant recipient Inverse Simpson Index values.

With respect to this clone: Its specificity is unknown.

Assay: immunoSEQ multiplex PCR; the TCRdb copy retains only in-frame clones and omits some. The sample comprises 12,000 to 15,000 clones, around 86% of which are singletons, and around 13% rests with the top ten. Specimen: PBMCs, collected 100 days after allogeneic stem cell transplant. This TCR was recovered from a male patient in his fifties who had an allogeneic stem cell transplant from an unrelated donor, so T cells may come from the graft donor. Some clones in this sample may be carry-over from other donors' samples. V gene TRBV6-1 combines with J gene TRBJ1-2; no clear D gene. The CDR3 here is CASSGTAYGYTF. The CDR3, as DNA: TGTGCCAGCAGTGGAACAGCCTATGGCTACACCTTC.